One and the same sample provided the 31 T cell receptor beta chains below, sequenced in a study of cytomegalovirus exposure and HLA in healthy donors. Primers included in the PCR were 60 Vbeta and 13 Jbeta primers. Profiled with immunoSEQ multiplex PCR; TCRdb holds only in-frame clones, not every one. The profile shows around 83,000 clones, about three quarters of them singletons. Sequencing was done on a sample of PBMCs. These receptors were obtained from a male donor in good health and CMV-seropositive.

V is TRBV29-1 and J is TRBJ2-2; the match to TRBD2 covers 7 bases. Germline assignment: CDR1 SQVTM and CDR2 ANQGSEA. CDR3 length: 12 residues. Unmatched junction bases numbered 3, after V lost 5 bases and J lost 6 bases. The CDR3 reads CSVLAGAGELFF. CDR3 DNA sequence: TGCAGCGTTTTAGCGGGTGCCGGGGAGCTGTTTTTT.

Comments on this clone: One end of the junction fails to match germline, which may point to a read error. This chain joins TRBV27 and TRBJ2-7, with TRBD2 matching 11 bases. There are 13 residues in the CDR3. Germline assignment: CDR1 MNHEY and CDR2 SMNVEV (reference sequence). The CDR3 sequence: CATSSGRVNEQYF. The DNA of the CDR3 is TGTGCCACCAGTAGCGGGAGGGTTAACGAGCAGTACTTC.

The chain carries TRBV6-5 and TRBJ1-2; D is perhaps TRBD1 (5 bases). The CDR3 is 16 amino acids. Trimming pared 2 bases from V and 5 bases from J, leaving 18 bases between. CDR1 and CDR2 from the germline V gene are MNHEY and SVGAGI. This CDR3 is CASSYELSSGLYGYTF. CDR3 sequence (DNA): TGTGCCAGCAGTTACGAACTCTCATCGGGACTATATGGCTACACCTTC.

The chain employs TRBV6-6 and TRBJ1-4; D ambiguous. Trimming left V 7 bases short and J 0 bases short, with 12 bases between. Germline V gene data show CDR1 as MNHNY and CDR2 as SVGAGI (reference sequence). This CDR3 region has 15 residues. Written as DNA, the CDR3 is TGTGCCAGCAACCCATACAGAGCAACTAATGAAAAACTGTTTTTT. It yields the protein CASNPYRATNEKLFF.

The chain combines TRBV5-5 with TRBJ2-7, with 9 bases aligning to TRBD1. CDR3 size: 17 residues. The germline gives CDR1 SGHKS, CDR2 YYEKEE (reference sequence). V lost 1 base and J lost 6; bases outside the gene matches: 14. The chain's CDR3 is CASSLPSGQGSPSEQYF. CDR3 nucleotides: TGTGCCAGCAGCTTGCCCTCCGGACAGGGGTCCCCTTCCGAGCAGTACTTC.

This clone was recorded a few times. This sequence joins TRBV19 and TRBJ2-7, with a weak D call TRBD2 (6 bases). The V gene's germline CDR1 is LNHDA and CDR2 SQIVND (reference sequence). The CDR3 is 12 amino acids. V was pared by 5 bases and J by 3 bases, with 8 bases between. In DNA, the CDR3 is TGTGCCAGTAGTGGGGGAGGCTACGAGCAGTACTTC. Translating gives CASSGGGYEQYF.

This sequence joins TRBV7-9 and TRBJ2-7, with D unresolved. With 6 bases removed from V and 0 bases from J, the gap between germline ends came to 12 bases. This CDR3 comprises 14 residues. The germline CDR1 and CDR2 sequences are SEHNR and FQNEAQ (reference sequence). As DNA, the CDR3 is TGTGCCAGCAGTTTCCCTGAGCTCTCCTACGAGCAGTACTTC. Amino acids: CASSFPELSYEQYF.

The V and J genes are TRBV30 and TRBJ1-4; D is possibly TRBD1 (5 bases). Trimming left V 3 bases short and J 10 bases short, with 15 bases between. Germline CDR1 is GTSNPN and CDR2 is SVGIG (reference sequence). The CDR3 runs 13 residues. CDR3 sequence (DNA): TGTGCCTGGAGCCAGAACTACGGGGGAAAACTGTTTTTT. It translates to CAWSQNYGGKLFF.

The chain combines TRBV18 with TRBJ1-1; possibly TRBD1 for D (5 bases). Germline loops: CDR1 KGHSH, CDR2 LQKENI. Trimming left V 3 bases short and J 0 bases short, with 11 bases between. There are 15 residues in the CDR3. CDR3 region: CASSPWGRMNTEAFF. Here the CDR3 DNA reads TGTGCCAGCTCACCTTGGGGCCGGATGAACACTGAAGCTTTCTTT.

The rearrangement links TRBV28 to TRBJ1-5, with D tentatively TRBD1 (5 bases). The CDR3 contains 16 residues. Per germline, CDR1 MDHEN and CDR2 SYDVKM. V lost 6 bases to trimming and J lost 1 base, with 16 bases between them. The CDR3 loop is CASSPGGGSSNQPQHF. The DNA for the CDR3 is TGTGCCAGCAGCCCCGGCGGGGGTTCAAGCAATCAGCCCCAGCATTTT.

V and J are TRBV5-4 and TRBJ2-5; 9 positions agree with TRBD1. The J call may not be correct, given that the DNA end is closer to TRBJ2-7. Per germline, CDR1 SGHNT and CDR2 YYREEE (reference sequence). The CDR3 runs 14 residues. In nucleotides, the CDR3 is TGTGCCAGCAGAACCGGGACAGGGCCGGGCGAGCAGTACTTC. Amino acids: CASRTGTGPGEQYF.

This sequence joins TRBV15 and TRBJ2-2; TRBD2 is a possible D gene (5 bases). Trimming stripped 4 bases from V and 0 bases from J, with 9 bases between. Germline V gene lookup returns CDR1 LNHNV and CDR2 YYDKDF (reference sequence). CDR3 length: 15 amino acids. The CDR3 region has the DNA TGTGCCACCAGCACAGCGGTCACGAACACCGGGGAGCTGTTTTTT. It encodes CATSTAVTNTGELFF.

Only one count was recorded for this clone. The rearrangement links TRBV28 to TRBJ1-3; no clear D. The CDR3 runs 11 residues. The germline V gene encodes CDR1 MDHEN and CDR2 SYDVKM. Trimming cost V 3 bases and J 7 bases, with 4 bases left between them. CDR3 region: CASSFRNTIYF. The CDR3 DNA follows: TGTGCCAGCAGTTTTCGGAACACCATATATTTT.

V gene TRBV4-2 combines with J gene TRBJ2-6, with TRBD1 as a possible D gene (6 bases). Trimming left V 10 bases short and J 2 bases short, with 9 bases between. Germline V CDR1 and CDR2: LGHNA, YNFKEQ. CDR3 size: 13 residues. CDR3 residues: CATTGPGANVLTF. The DNA for the CDR3 is TGTGCCACCACAGGGCCTGGGGCCAACGTCCTGACTTTC.

Written as DNA, the CDR3 is TGTGCCAGCGGAACGGGGGGGGCGCAGTATTTT. It specifies CASGTGGAQYF. This chain joins TRBV6-1 and TRBJ2-3, with 8 bases identical to TRBD2. Trimming at V came to 8 bases and at J to 10 bases, leaving 5 bases not matched to a gene. The CDR3 contains 11 residues. The V gene's germline CDR1 is MNHNS and CDR2 SASEGT.

This chain links TRBV10-2 with TRBJ1-4, with 8 bases fitting TRBD1. This CDR3 region has 15 residues. The ends lost 8 bases at V and 1 base at J; junction bases unmatched: 6. CDR1 and CDR2 from the germline V gene are WSHSY and SAAADI. The CDR3 loop reads CASAQGARTNEKLFF. CDR3 sequence (DNA): TGCGCCAGCGCCCAGGGGGCCAGAACTAATGAAAAACTGTTTTTT.

V usage is TRBV7-9 and J usage is TRBJ1-1; tentatively, D is TRBD1 (6 bases). V was pared by 3 bases and J by 7 bases, with 18 bases between. The CDR3 extends over 15 amino acids. The germline V gene encodes CDR1 SEHNR and CDR2 FQNEAQ (reference sequence). The CDR3 DNA reads TGTGCCAGCAGCTTTAGCTTGCGGACAGACAGTGAAGCTTTCTTT. Protein product: CASSFSLRTDSEAFF.

The chain employs TRBV5-1 and TRBJ1-6, with D possibly matching TRBD1 (5 bases). This CDR3 has 13 residues. V lost 3 bases and J 7 bases, leaving 8 bases between the germline ends. The V gene's germline CDR1 is SGHRS and CDR2 YFSETQ. In DNA form, the CDR3 reads TGCGCCAGCAGCTCGGGGGGGAATTCACCCCTCCACTTT. It is translated as CASSSGGNSPLHF.

The V gene is TRBV15, the J gene TRBJ1-6; the D gene is possibly TRBD1 (6 bases). The length of the CDR3 is 15 residues. Germline V gene lookup returns CDR1 LNHNV and CDR2 YYDKDF (reference sequence). Trimming removed 2 bases from V and 7 bases from J, with 12 bases in between. The CDR3 bases are TGTGCCACCAGCAGACAGGATGGGGGCAATTCACCCCTCCACTTT. Translating it yields CATSRQDGGNSPLHF.

This clone showed up just a few times. V gene TRBV28 combines with J gene TRBJ2-7; tentative D call: TRBD1 (6 bases). Germline V gene lookup returns CDR1 MDHEN and CDR2 SYDVKM. V dropped 5 bases and J dropped 1 base, with 21 bases sitting between them. The CDR3 sequence is 17 residues long. The CDR3 reads CASSQYPGRGNSYEQYF. The CDR3 DNA reads as TGTGCCAGCAGTCAGTACCCTGGCAGGGGCAATTCCTACGAGCAGTACTTC.

The rearrangement uses TRBV30 and TRBJ1-2; no reliable D call. The CDR3 spans 12 residues. From germline, CDR1 is GTSNPN and CDR2 SVGIG (reference sequence). V lost 0 bases, J lost 2 bases, and 4 bases lay in between. CDR3 in DNA: TGTGCCTGGAGTGTACAGAACTATGGCTACACCTTC. It is translated as CAWSVQNYGYTF.

The chain links TRBV7-2 to TRBJ2-3, with D maybe TRBD1 (5 bases). Germline V CDR1 and CDR2: SGHTA, FQGNSA. The CDR3 consists of 14 residues. V was cut by 3 bases and J by 1 base, with 8 bases left in between. CDR3 DNA: TGTGCCAGCAGCTTTGGGGCTGGCACAGATACGCAGTATTTT. This encodes CASSFGAGTDTQYF.

This chain joins TRBV7-3 and TRBJ1-1, with TRBD1 as a possible D gene (5 bases). The V and J ends lost 5 bases and 5 bases respectively, with 15 bases between them. The CDR3 is made up of 14 amino acids. Looked up from germline, CDR1 is SGHTA and CDR2 is FQGTGA. CDR3 residues: CASSKGTGGTEAFF. The DNA of the CDR3 is TGTGCCAGCAGCAAAGGGACTGGAGGGACTGAAGCTTTCTTT.

A few counts support this clone. The CDR3 region is CASRTFSSGNTIYF. The CDR3 DNA reads as TGTGCCAGTCGGACTTTCAGCTCTGGAAACACCATATATTTT. V and J are TRBV28 and TRBJ1-3; no clear D gene. The CDR3 length is 14 residues. Germline-derived CDR1 and CDR2 are MDHEN and SYDVKM. Trimming removed 9 bases from V and 0 bases from J, with 12 bases in between.

CDR3 nucleotide sequence: TGTGCCAGCAGCTCCAGGCGAGACGGAATTAACTATGGCTACACCTTC. Protein product: CASSSRRDGINYGYTF. The chain joins TRBV13 to TRBJ1-2; D not certain. The CDR3 is made up of 16 amino acids. V was trimmed by 4 bases and J by 1 base, leaving 16 bases between them. Germline CDR1 and CDR2: PRHDT and FYEKMQ (reference sequence).

The chain employs TRBV10-3 and TRBJ2-1; perhaps TRBD2 as D (5 bases). The CDR3 runs 10 residues. V was clipped by 9 bases and J by 12 bases, with 12 bases between them. CDR1 and CDR2 from the germline V gene are ENHRY and SYGVKD. The CDR3 sequence: CAMSTGGQFF. Written as DNA, the CDR3 is TGTGCCATGAGTACTGGAGGGCAGTTCTTC.

This chain links TRBV28 with TRBJ2-7; 10 nucleotides align to TRBD2. V was clipped by 6 bases and J by 4 bases; unmatched bases: 18. This CDR3 region has 18 residues. Germline assignment: CDR1 MDHEN and CDR2 SYDVKM. CDR3 sequence (DNA): TGTGCCAGCAGCCCGGGGGGACACCCTCTAGCGGGAGTTTACGAGCAGTACTTC. Encoded protein: CASSPGGHPLAGVYEQYF.

The chain has TRBV10-2 and TRBJ2-1, with 7 bases that match TRBD2. CDR3 size: 16 residues. Germline V gene data show CDR1 as WSHSY and CDR2 as SAAADI. V lost 4 bases to trimming and J lost 0 bases; unmatched junction nucleotides: 6. CDR3 in DNA: TGCGCCAGCAGTGTGACTAGCCCGTTCTCCTACAATGAGCAGTTCTTC. Translated: CASSVTSPFSYNEQFF.

This clone was detected a few times. The V and J genes are TRBV28 and TRBJ1-1; a possible D gene is TRBD1 (5 bases). The germline V gene has CDR1 MDHEN and CDR2 SYDVKM. Trimming left V 7 bases short and J 3 bases short, with 21 bases between. The CDR3 is 16 residues long. The CDR3 loop is CASTRPGLREDTEAFF. The CDR3 DNA reads TGTGCCAGCACCCGACCGGGACTTCGAGAGGACACTGAAGCTTTCTTT.

The rearrangement links TRBV12-5 to TRBJ1-2; maybe TRBD1 (6 bases). This CDR3 contains 18 residues. The V end lost 5 bases, the J end lost 3 bases, and 25 bases lay between the germline ends. Germline loops: CDR1 LGHNT, CDR2 FRNRAP. This CDR3 is CASGAPVGQGRYDYGYTF. CDR3 nucleotide sequence: TGTGCTAGTGGTGCCCCCGTTGGGCAGGGGCGTTATGACTATGGCTACACCTTC.

This chain uses TRBV29-1 with TRBJ1-2, with 7 positions matching TRBD1. Per the germline V gene, CDR1 is SQVTM and CDR2 is ANQGSEA. The CDR3 runs 13 residues. Losses at the gene ends were 6 bases for V and 0 bases for J; bases not matched to a gene: 4. CDR3 in amino acids: CSVGTDTNYGYTF. The CDR3 DNA reads TGCAGCGTAGGGACAGATACTAACTATGGCTACACCTTC.